This TCR beta chain was obtained from a study of cytomegalovirus exposure and HLA in healthy donors. CDR1 is SNHLY and CDR2 is FYNNEI in the germline V gene. This CDR3 contains 16 residues. Unmatched junction bases numbered 14, after V lost 7 bases and J lost 6 bases. Primers for the PCR totalled 60 Vbeta and 13 Jbeta. Only in-frame clones appear in the TCRdb table, and some are missing; sequencing was by immunoSEQ multiplex PCR. The sample lists roughly 100,000 clones, roughly 86% occurring once. This chain uses TRBV2 with TRBJ1-5, with TRBD1 matching 8 bases. The sequencing sample was made of PBMCs. This clonotype was obtained from a human donor in good health. CDR3 nucleotide sequence: TGTGCCAGCAACCCAGGTAAAGGACAGGGAAGTCAGCCCCAGCATTTT. Its protein product is CASNPGKGQGSQPQHF.